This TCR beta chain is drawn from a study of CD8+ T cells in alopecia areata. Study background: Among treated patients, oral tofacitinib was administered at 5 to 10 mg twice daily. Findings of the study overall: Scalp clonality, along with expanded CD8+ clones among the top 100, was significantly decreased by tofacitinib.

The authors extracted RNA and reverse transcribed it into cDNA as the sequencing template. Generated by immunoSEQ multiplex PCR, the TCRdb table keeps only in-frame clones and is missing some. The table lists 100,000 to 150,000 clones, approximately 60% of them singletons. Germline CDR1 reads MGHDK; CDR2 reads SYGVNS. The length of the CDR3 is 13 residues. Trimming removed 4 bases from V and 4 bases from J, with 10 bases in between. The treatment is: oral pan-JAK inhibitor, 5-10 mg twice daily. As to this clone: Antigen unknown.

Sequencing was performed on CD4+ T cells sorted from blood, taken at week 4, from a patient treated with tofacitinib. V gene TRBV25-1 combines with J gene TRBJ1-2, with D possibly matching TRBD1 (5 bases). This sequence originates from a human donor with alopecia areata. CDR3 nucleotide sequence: TGTGCCAGCAGTGTTAGCAGGGCCTATGGCTACACCTTC. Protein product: CASSVSRAYGYTF.